The subject of this entry is one TCR beta chain. The antigen it binds to is not known. No qualities accompany the bases; no much larger clone lies one base away. These data belong to a study of cytomegalovirus exposure and HLA in healthy donors (dated by TCRdb to 2015 to 2018). In the study overall: According to an earlier analysis of 587 of the donors, roughly 180 million T cells yielded 117 million unique TCR beta sequences and less than 300 Gb of sequence data. Donor age, sex, ethnicity and CMV serostatus were compiled alongside the repertoire data. To predict cytomegalovirus infection status, the study brought together high-throughput TCR immunosequencing, statistical association of individual TCRs with disease status, and machine learning. The T cell repertoires of 700 or so subjects were profiled by immunosequencing and related to cytomegalovirus serostatus. The study aimed to test whether cataloging public T cell receptors could reveal signatures of past pathogen exposure. The number of donors typed differed by locus, with 629-630 for A, B, C, DRB1 and DQB1, roughly 550 for DQA1, some 570 for DPA1, and over 400 for DPB1. A later analysis re-examined previously published TCR beta repertoires from over 500 donors and added high-resolution HLA genotyping to investigate patterns of TCR occurrence. Because of strong linkage in the cohort, roughly 5 DR-DQ haplotypes were treated as single units for association and clustering. All discovery cohort repertoires had been generated using a single sequencing platform. In addition to the first cohort of approximately 670 subjects, a separate validation cohort of approximately 130 different subjects was used. The genetic ancestry cluster associated with self-reported Caucasian donors included over 80% of the 398 genotyped donors. Among some 410 genotyped donors of the cohort, an average of approximately 240,000 unique TCR beta nucleotide sequences were sequenced per donor, about a sixth of them non-productive. The later analysis used no new phenotypic data to find candidate immune exposures, relying instead on TCR beta sequences and their occurrence across donors. A later genetic analysis took genome-wide SNP genotypes for about 55% of the 666 donors and used that subset as a discovery cohort. HLA typing included class I and class II loci at four-digit resolution. About 280 gigabases of sequencing data and 70 million to 100 million unique TCR sequences made up an early release that covered approximately 620 HLA-typed donors. In an earlier analysis of 500 to 650 of the donors, high-throughput TCR beta sequencing was used to judge whether each TCR beta V gene segment behaved as functional or pseudogenic.

Library method: the immunoSEQ multiplex PCR assay. The multiplex PCR relied on a mix of 60 forward primers for TCR Vbeta segments and 13 reverse primers for TCR Jbeta segments. The CDR3 region of rearranged TCR beta genes was amplified from genomic DNA by a multiplex PCR assay. Amplified TCR beta libraries were sequenced as 87-base-pair reads on the Illumina HiSeq System. Under the source paper's analysis protocol: A later analysis tallied approximately 87 million unique TCR beta chains across the 700 or so repertoires, and roughly 11 million of those chains were shared by two or more donors. A nearest-neighbor algorithm error-corrected the raw reads and collapsed the reads into unique sequences, merging closely related sequences to remove PCR and sequencing errors. To assign V, D and J gene segments, CDR3 sequences were aligned to IMGT reference sequences. For a sequence to be retained, a match of at least six nucleotides to both a V gene segment and a J gene segment was required. A rearrangement was called productive if the CDR3 had no stop codons and remained in frame with V and J, and every other rearrangement was called non-productive. CDR3 was defined by IMGT convention, running from the second conserved V-encoded cysteine to the conserved J-encoded phenylalanine. In an earlier analysis of more than 550 of the donors, sequences lacking an unambiguous match to a single V gene segment were excluded. In an earlier analysis of roughly 500 of the donors, V segments were called functional above 56.7% productive rearrangements and were called segregating when the between-donor standard deviation exceeded 5%. A statistical classification framework was developed to diagnose cytomegalovirus status using the catalog of TCR beta chain sequences. In a later analysis, TCR nucleotide sequences were compared against IMGT/GENE-DB human TR gene sequences so that V and J genes could be assigned. Using the TCRdist pipeline, a later analysis assigned CDR3 sequences along with most-parsimonious VDJ recombination scenarios. In a later analysis, every TCR beta chain was defined by the combination of its CDR3 amino acid sequence and its V-gene family, and reads without a unique V-gene family were dropped. To address suspected cross-contamination and a sequencing artifact, a later analysis removed a few hundred highly shared, low-generation-probability nucleotide sequences. In a later analysis, a clonal expansion index for each public chain was calculated from normalized within-repertoire ranks of inferred template counts. In a later analysis, generation probabilities were computed using a VDJ recombination model fitted to out-of-frame rearrangements, and the results were checked against IGoR. Hypergeometric tests were used in a later analysis to score TCR-TCR, TCR-HLA and TCR-CMV co-occurrence, with a repertoire-size bias correction applied to the TCR pairs. In a later analysis, false discovery rates were estimated by permuting HLA or CMV assignments 20 times. In a later analysis, co-occurring TCRs were grouped using DBSCAN, with TCRdist sequence similarity added in when clustering inside HLA-allele-positive subsets. For co-occurrence clustering, repertoires with fewer than 30,000 or more than 120,000 public chains were excluded, along with roughly 5 repertoires with anomalous nucleotide sharing. Drawn from immuneACCESS, this table holds only the in-frame rearrangements with V and J called that TCRdb kept. Clones are partly lost; checked studies trace under half to an unresolved V gene and leave the rest unexplained. The V and J calls and clone size are taken from that table; D and trimming were inferred from the DNA. For this sample there are 120,000 or so clones; 75% to 85% appear just once. Of the sample, 2.5% falls within the top ten clones.

The cohort was made up of about 670 healthy bone marrow donors. At the time of sampling, every cohort member was nominally healthy, though immune exposures that went unrecorded were likely present. The donor tested CMV seronegative, placing the donor among the roughly 400 seronegative members of the cohort. Each donor provided a peripheral blood sample, and peripheral blood mononuclear cells were used for TCR beta sequencing. Genomic DNA extraction from the blood cell samples was performed with the Qiagen DNeasy Blood Extraction Kit. CDR1 SGHDT and CDR2 YYEEEE were looked up in the germline V gene. The CDR3 runs 15 amino acids, cysteine and phenylalanine included. CDR3 DNA only is kept here, 45 bases in frame from base 1. Trimming costs V 4 bases and J 1 base, and their ends lie 13 bases apart. What the authors observed across the whole study: In a later genetic analysis, a missense DCLRE1C variant was associated with V-gene and J-gene trimming of TCR beta chains, and the association was replicated in an independent cohort. A further reported finding was that TCR beta sequences accurately predicted the HLA-A and HLA-B alleles for most subjects in the first cohort. Because HLA typing was unavailable for some donors at each locus, only the typed subset was used in association tests. Three of the identified cytomegalovirus-associated TCR beta chains were confirmed in vitro to be specific for cytomegalovirus antigens. This cohort had only TCR beta chains sequenced, and the lack of alpha or paired-chain data limited which features could be detected. According to a later genetic analysis, donors in an Asian-associated ancestry cluster had fewer N-insertions in productive TCRs than the roughly 660-donor mean. Some IMGT-functional V segments, including TRBV6-2 and TRBV6-3, could not be told apart with the 87-base-pair reads, so those segments were excluded. Because counts were too low, about 18 rarely observed V segments, including chromosome 9 orphons, were left out of the earlier analysis of 587 of the donors. Linkage disequilibrium might explain the correlated functional status among segregating V segments, but an unknown experimental factor could not be excluded. Assigning TCR associations to individual alleles was difficult when HLA alleles, especially DR and DQ, strongly co-occurred. In a later analysis, HLA-associated TCR beta chains were found to be more clonally expanded and to have lower generation probabilities than equally common non-associated chains. A cluster of highly shared sequence variants was judged likely to be a technical artifact of the sequencing pipeline. A total of around 150 TCR beta chains were listed by the study as associated with cytomegalovirus. Most TCR sequences were seen in very few donors, while some public TCRs were found in many individuals. In a later analysis, TCR association rates were found to vary across HLA loci, with the most associated TCRs seen for DRB1 alleles and the fewest for HLA-C alleles. Specific HLA alleles were associated with over 15,000 TCR beta sequences at a false discovery rate of 0.05 in a later analysis. An earlier analysis of several hundred of the donors showed that most TCR beta V segments appeared in productive rearrangements either about 87% or about 30% of the time, which broadly matched IMGT annotations. A later analysis found that most CMV-associated TCR beta chains appeared HLA-restricted, with HLA associations seemingly driven largely by CMV exposure. In both the original and validation cohorts, the classifier was reported to diagnose cytomegalovirus status with high specificity and sensitivity. Presence/absence analyses assumed roughly uniform sequencing depth across donors, an assumption that may not hold. It was suggested by the authors that the approach could potentially be generalized to other disease states and immunological phenotypes. In a later analysis, several top co-occurrence clusters were reported to appear linked to parvovirus B19, influenza, CMV and Epstein-Barr virus. For the cohort, immune exposure information was limited to CMV serostatus.

The receptor was derived from a man aged 25-45 years in good health and CMV-seronegative. The chain joins TRBV5-6 to TRBJ2-3; TRBD2 is perhaps the D gene, given 5 matching bases. The sequenced material came from PBMCs. The CDR3 protein sequence reads: CASSTRSSGTDTQYF. In nucleotide form, the sequence is TGTGCCAGCAGCACCCGGAGTAGCGGCACAGATACGCAGTATTTT.